Listed here are 10 T cell receptor beta chains from one sample, sequenced in a study of long-term antiretroviral therapy in people with HIV (dated by TCRdb to between 2021 and 2024). Sequencing of the TRB variable region was done with the immunoSEQ hsTCRB v3.0 assay at survey level resolution. TCRdb stores this immuneACCESS table with in-frame sequences only. Part of the clones is absent; in the studies checked, under half of the shortfall reflects unresolved V genes, and no reason is known for the rest. The sample contains roughly 33,000 clones, over 60% of them found a single time. The top ten clones comprise roughly 7.1% of the sample. The sample here was unsorted PBMCs, taken 2 years after starting antiretroviral therapy. These receptors all come from a woman between 50 and 59 years old with HIV.

The rearrangement joins TRBV9 to TRBJ1-1; D not certain. The CDR3 has 13 residues. V shed 0 bases and J shed 1 base, with 4 bases lying between them. Germline-derived CDR1 and CDR2 are SGDLS and YYNGEE. CDR3: CASSVVRNTEAFF. In DNA, the CDR3 is TGTGCCAGCAGCGTAGTTAGGAACACTGAAGCTTTCTTT.

The chain uses TRBV5-4 and TRBJ2-3, with 12 bases that match TRBD2. V dropped 4 bases and J dropped 3; count of bases not matched to a gene: 12. Germline CDR1 reads SGHNT; CDR2 reads YYREEE (reference sequence). This CDR3 contains 18 residues. The CDR3 coding sequence is TGTGCCAGCAGCCTAGGACTAGCGGGGCTTAAGGGGACAGATACGCAGTATTTT. Protein sequence: CASSLGLAGLKGTDTQYF.

This sequence joins TRBV10-2 and TRBJ1-1; D not certain. CDR1 is WSHSY and CDR2 is SAAADI in the germline V gene. V gave up 0 bases and J gave up 4 bases, with 9 bases separating them. This CDR3 is built from 14 residues. The CDR3 sequence is CASSESFWGTEAFF. The CDR3, as DNA: TGCGCCAGCAGTGAGTCGTTCTGGGGCACTGAAGCTTTCTTT.

This clone has a single count. The J gene is TRBJ2-7, the V gene TRBV27; D tentatively reads TRBD1 or TRBD2 (5 bases each). Germline CDR1 reads MNHEY; CDR2 reads SMNVEV (reference sequence). This CDR3 spans 15 amino acids. The V end lost 6 bases, the J end lost 2 bases, and 17 bases lay between the germline ends. The CDR3 bases are TGTGCCAGCAGCCGACCGGGGCGAGGGACCTACGAGCAGTACTTC. Its translation is CASSRPGRGTYEQYF.

This clone showed up just once. V gene TRBV19 combines with J gene TRBJ2-1; D may be TRBD1 (5 bases). The V end was cut by 5 bases, the J end by 0 bases, with 11 bases between. The CDR3 is 15 amino acids. CDR1 LNHDA and CDR2 SQIVND come from the germline V gene (reference sequence). The CDR3 sequence is CASSLTGYSYNEQFF. The CDR3 bases are TGTGCCAGTAGTCTTACAGGTTACTCCTACAATGAGCAGTTCTTC. Variable domain in full (rest from reference TRBV19 and TRBJ2-1): DGGITQSPKYLFRKEGQNVTLSCEQNLNHDAMYWYRQDPGQGLRLIYYSQIVNDFQKGDIAEGYSVSREKKESFPLTVTSAQKNPTAFYLCASSLTGYSYNEQFFGPGTRLTVL.

This sequence joins TRBV10-3 and TRBJ1-3, with D hard to call. This CDR3 has 17 residues. The germline gives CDR1 ENHRY, CDR2 SYGVKD. V was trimmed by 0 bases and J by 0 bases, leaving 12 bases between them. CDR3 sequence reads: CAISESNSPYSGNTIYF. The CDR3, as DNA: TGTGCCATCAGTGAGTCCAACAGTCCCTACTCTGGAAACACCATATATTTT.

The V call is TRBV4-2, the J call TRBJ2-7; D might be TRBD2 (6 bases). Germline V gives CDR1 LGHNA, CDR2 YNFKEQ. CDR3 length equals 16 residues. Trimming removed 4 bases from V and 5 bases from J, with 21 bases in between. CDR3 loop: CASSRMPGAGRDEQYF. The CDR3 DNA follows: TGTGCCAGCAGCCGAATGCCCGGGGCGGGGCGCGACGAGCAGTACTTC.

This clone was detected only once. This chain connects TRBV4-1 to TRBJ2-3; 13 positions match TRBD2. Germline assignment: CDR1 MGHRA and CDR2 YSYEKL. This CDR3 spans 17 amino acids. The V segment lost 0 bases and the J segment 5 bases; nucleotides outside the gene matches: 5. CDR3 in amino acids: CASSQELAGGLVDTQYF. The CDR3, as DNA: TGCGCCAGCAGCCAAGAACTAGCGGGGGGGCTTGTAGATACGCAGTATTTT.

V usage is TRBV30 and J usage is TRBJ2-3; 7 bases line up with TRBD1. The V gene's germline CDR1 is GTSNPN and CDR2 SVGIG (reference sequence). The CDR3 covers 14 residues. The junction had 5 bases not matched to a gene; V was cut back by 3 bases and J by 2 bases. DNA of the CDR3: TGTGCCTGGAGAAGGGACAGTTACACAGATACGCAGTATTTT. This translates into CAWRRDSYTDTQYF.

J is TRBJ2-6 and V is TRBV11-2; no definite D call. The CDR3 is 14 amino acids. Germline V CDR1 and CDR2: SGHAT, FQNNGV. The germline V and J ends were trimmed by 1 base and 3 bases, with 4 bases remaining between them. CDR3 DNA sequence: TGTGCCAGCAGCTTAGGAGGTGGGGCCAACGTCCTGACTTTC. It is translated as CASSLGGGANVLTF.